This T cell receptor beta chain emerged from a study of blood T cell repertoires in COVID-19. The wider study: The samples span acute and convalescent COVID-19 from the United States, Italy and Spain. In each case, the material was cDNA or gDNA derived from T cells, B-cell-depleted T cells, or PBMCs.

The data were produced by immunoSEQ multiplex PCR, yet TCRdb's version contains in-frame clones alone and is incomplete. The data hold just under 150,000 clones, with 84% observed a single time. CDR1 MDHEN and CDR2 SYDVKM come from the germline V gene. The V gene lost 7 bases and the J gene lost 0 bases, with 7 bases spanning the gap. CDR3 length: 13 amino acids. The chain couples TRBV28 to TRBJ1-5, with D possibly TRBD1 on 5 matching bases. Sequenced material: peripheral blood. This TCR was recovered from a human donor in a cohort sampled during active COVID-19. The CDR3: CASIDSSNQPQHF. CDR3 DNA: TGTGCCAGCATAGACAGTAGCAATCAGCCCCAGCATTTT.